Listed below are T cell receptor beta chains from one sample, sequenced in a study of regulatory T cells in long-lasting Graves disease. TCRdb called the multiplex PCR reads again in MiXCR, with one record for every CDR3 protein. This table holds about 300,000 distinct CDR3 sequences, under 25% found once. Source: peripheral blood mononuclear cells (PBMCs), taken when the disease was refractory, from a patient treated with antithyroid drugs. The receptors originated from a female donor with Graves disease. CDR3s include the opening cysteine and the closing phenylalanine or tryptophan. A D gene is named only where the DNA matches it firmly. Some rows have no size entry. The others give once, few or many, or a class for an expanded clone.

DNA: TGTGCCAGCAGTCGAGTAACAGGGTACAATGAGCAGTTCTTC
CDR3: CASSRVTGYNEQFF
size: -
J: TRBJ2-1
V: TRBV28
D: -

DNA: TGTGCCAGCTCCCCGAGTTGGGCAGCGAACACTGAAGCTTTCTTT
CDR3: CASSPSWAANTEAFF
size: few
J: TRBJ1-1
V: TRBV27
D: -

DNA: TGTGCCAGCAGCTCGTATGGCTGGGACCTAGCCAAAAACATTCAGTACTTC
CDR3: CASSSYGWDLAKNIQYF
size: -
J: TRBJ2-4
V: TRBV7-9
D: -

DNA: TGTGCCAGCAGCTTATGGGCAACTAATGAAAAACTGTTTTTT
CDR3: CASSLWATNEKLFF
size: many
J: TRBJ1-4
V: TRBV7-2
D: -

DNA: TGTGCCAGCAGCCATAGGGACAGGGGTCGGAACACCATATATTTT
CDR3: CASSHRDRGRNTIYF
size: -
J: TRBJ1-3
V: TRBV7-9
D: TRBD1

DNA: TGCAGTGCCCCTGCGGGTCTCAGGGGCCACGAGCAGTACTTC
CDR3: CSAPAGLRGHEQYF
size: -
J: TRBJ2-7
V: TRBV20-1
D: -

DNA: TGTGCCAGCAGCTTTAACAGGGTTTCGTATGGCTACACCTTC
CDR3: CASSFNRVSYGYTF
size: many
J: TRBJ1-2
V: TRBV7-2
D: -

DNA: TGTGCCAGTAGCGGACAGCCAAGGGGGGACTATGGCTACACCTTC
CDR3: CASSGQPRGDYGYTF
size: -
J: TRBJ1-2
V: TRBV19
D: -

DNA: TGTGCCAGCAGGGGACGACCCGCGGATACGCAGTATTTT
CDR3: CASRGRPADTQYF
size: -
J: TRBJ2-3
V: TRBV2
D: -

DNA: TGCAGTGCTAGACTGAGGGGGGCTAGCAATCAGCCCCAGCATTTT
CDR3: CSARLRGASNQPQHF
size: -
J: TRBJ1-5
V: TRBV20-1
D: -

DNA: TGTGCCAGCAGGACACAGGGGGCGAGCTACGAGCAGTACTTC
CDR3: CASRTQGASYEQYF
size: -
J: TRBJ2-7
V: TRBV7-2
D: TRBD1

DNA: TGTGCCAGCAGCGCCCGAAGGACAGGGGGCGGCGGCTACACCTTC
CDR3: CASSARRTGGGGYTF
size: once
J: TRBJ1-2
V: TRBV7-8
D: TRBD1

DNA: TGTGCCAGTAGTATAGGACTAGCGGGAGGAGAGACCCAGTACTTC
CDR3: CASSIGLAGGETQYF
size: few
J: TRBJ2-5
V: TRBV19
D: TRBD2

DNA: TGTGCCAGCAGTGATTGGAGGGGCAGGAATCAGCCCCAGCATTTT
CDR3: CASSDWRGRNQPQHF
size: many
J: TRBJ1-5
V: TRBV2
D: -

DNA: TGTGCCTGGCGGGTTGTGGGAGTTACTACCGGGGAGCTGTTTTTT
CDR3: CAWRVVGVTTGELFF
size: -
J: TRBJ2-2
V: TRBV30
D: -

DNA: TGTGCCAGCAGCTCCCCGGAGAGAACGGAGCGAGAGACCCAGTACTTC
CDR3: CASSSPERTERETQYF
size: many
J: TRBJ2-5
V: TRBV7-8
D: -

DNA: TGTGCCAGCAGTCCCCTCGGACAGGAGGATGGTATCGGGGAGCTGTTTTTT
CDR3: CASSPLGQEDGIGELFF
size: many
J: TRBJ2-2
V: TRBV12-3/TRBV12-4
D: TRBD1

DNA: TGCAGCGTTGAAGTGCTGGTAGATACGCAGTATTTT
CDR3: CSVEVLVDTQYF
size: -
J: TRBJ2-3
V: TRBV29-1
D: -

DNA: TGTGCCAGCAGTTACGCAGGGCTATATGGCTACACCTTC
CDR3: CASSYAGLYGYTF
size: few
J: TRBJ1-2
V: TRBV6-5
D: -

DNA: TGTGCCTGGAGCAGAAAGGGGGCTTGGACAGATACGCAGTATTTT
CDR3: CAWSRKGAWTDTQYF
size: -
J: TRBJ2-3
V: TRBV30
D: TRBD1

DNA: TGTGCCAGCAGTTTGGGGGTTACGAACACCGGGGAGCTGTTTTTT
CDR3: CASSLGVTNTGELFF
size: many
J: TRBJ2-2
V: TRBV12-3/TRBV12-4
D: -

DNA: TGTGCCATCAGTGAGGGCAGCGAAGTAAACACCATATATTTT
CDR3: CAISEGSEVNTIYF
size: few
J: TRBJ1-3
V: TRBV10-3
D: -

DNA: TGTGTCAGCAGCGGGGCCGGCAGCAATCAGCCCCAGCATTTT
CDR3: CVSSGAGSNQPQHF
size: few
J: TRBJ1-5
V: TRBV7-9
D: -

DNA: TGTGCCAGCAGCTTGGGGGTGATGAATCTGGGTCAGGGCTACACCTTC
CDR3: CASSLGVMNLGQGYTF
size: few
J: TRBJ1-2
V: TRBV5-6
D: -

DNA: TGCAGTGCCCCGTATTCTCCAACCTACGAGCAGTACTTC
CDR3: CSAPYSPTYEQYF
size: many
J: TRBJ2-7
V: TRBV20-1
D: -

DNA: TGTGCCAGCAGCTTCCGAGATAGCTGGGATACGCAGTATTTT
CDR3: CASSFRDSWDTQYF
size: -
J: TRBJ2-3
V: TRBV7-2
D: -

DNA: TGTGCCAGCTCACGAAACCCCGGAGGGGAAATTTCACCCCTCCACTTT
CDR3: CASSRNPGGEISPLHF
size: few
J: TRBJ1-6
V: TRBV18
D: -

DNA: TGTGCCAGCACCGGGGGGGTAGGCTACGAGCAGTACTTC
CDR3: CASTGGVGYEQYF
size: few
J: TRBJ2-7
V: TRBV3-1
D: TRBD2

DNA: TGTGCCAGCAGCCACAGGACAGGGGGAGGGGAGACCCAGTACTTC
CDR3: CASSHRTGGGETQYF
size: -
J: TRBJ2-5
V: TRBV3-1
D: TRBD1

DNA: TGTGCCAGTAGTCCCTTGTTTCGGGAGCTGTTTTTT
CDR3: CASSPLFRELFF
size: -
J: TRBJ2-2
V: TRBV19
D: -

DNA: TGTGCCAGCAGTTTGATGGAGAGCAATCAGCCCCAGCATTTT
CDR3: CASSLMESNQPQHF
size: many
J: TRBJ1-5
V: TRBV28
D: -

DNA: TGTGCCAGCAGCCAAGATTCGGACAGCTCTGGAAACACCATATATTTT
CDR3: CASSQDSDSSGNTIYF
size: -
J: TRBJ1-3
V: TRBV3-1
D: -

DNA: TGTGCCAGCAGCTTAGCGTCCACAGCTAACTATGGCTACACCTTC
CDR3: CASSLASTANYGYTF
size: -
J: TRBJ1-2
V: TRBV7-8
D: -

DNA: TGTGCCAGCAGCCTCGGGACTTACACTGAAGCTTTCTTT
CDR3: CASSLGTYTEAFF
size: many
J: TRBJ1-1
V: TRBV7-9
D: -

DNA: TGTGCCAGCAGTCCAGGACTAGGCAACGAGCAGTACTTC
CDR3: CASSPGLGNEQYF
size: few
J: TRBJ2-7
V: TRBV7-3
D: TRBD2

DNA: TGTGCCAGCAGCGCCGTGCAGAGAAACACTGAAGCTTTCTTT
CDR3: CASSAVQRNTEAFF
size: many
J: TRBJ1-1
V: TRBV6-1
D: -

DNA: TGTGCCAACAGCTTAGAAAAGCCGAGCTACGAGCAGTACTTC
CDR3: CANSLEKPSYEQYF
size: many
J: TRBJ2-7
V: TRBV7-6
D: -

DNA: TGTGCCACCCGGGGAGGGTGGATCACTGAAGCTTTCTTT
CDR3: CATRGGWITEAFF
size: many
J: TRBJ1-1
V: TRBV28
D: -

DNA: TGTGCCAGCAGCAACGACAGGGACAATGAGCAGTTCTTC
CDR3: CASSNDRDNEQFF
size: -
J: TRBJ2-1
V: TRBV11-2
D: TRBD1

DNA: TGTGCCAGCAGCCAAGATCTCGGGCAGGGATTGTTTGGCTACACCTTC
CDR3: CASSQDLGQGLFGYTF
size: -
J: TRBJ1-2
V: TRBV4-2
D: -

DNA: TGCAGTGCTAAACCGGGACTAGCGGAAGACTACGCCTACGAGCAGTACTTC
CDR3: CSAKPGLAEDYAYEQYF
size: -
J: TRBJ2-7
V: TRBV20-1
D: TRBD2

DNA: TGTGCCAGCAGCTGGAGGGGACGGACGAACACTGAAGCTTTCTTT
CDR3: CASSWRGRTNTEAFF
size: many
J: TRBJ1-1
V: TRBV5-5
D: -

DNA: TGTGCCAGCAGTTCCGGGAAACTAGCGGGATCCTACACAGATACGCAGTATTTT
CDR3: CASSSGKLAGSYTDTQYF
size: -
J: TRBJ2-3
V: TRBV6-5
D: TRBD2

DNA: TGTGCCAGCAGCCGGACAGGGGGAGGCACTGAAGCTTTCTTT
CDR3: CASSRTGGGTEAFF
size: many
J: TRBJ1-1
V: TRBV28
D: TRBD1

DNA: TGTGCCACCAGCAGAGATCTAGCGCGCCGAGACACCGGGGAGCTGTTTTTT
CDR3: CATSRDLARRDTGELFF
size: -
J: TRBJ2-2
V: TRBV15
D: -

DNA: TGTGCCAGCAACGCCGGGACAGGGAGCTTTGGCTACACCTTC
CDR3: CASNAGTGSFGYTF
size: many
J: TRBJ1-2
V: TRBV28
D: TRBD1

DNA: TGTGCCAGCAGCCCGTCCACTGAAGCTTTCTTT
CDR3: CASSPSTEAFF
size: many
J: TRBJ1-1
V: TRBV7-9
D: -

DNA: TGTGCCAGCATAGGGAGACATTATAGCGGATTATCCTACGAGCAGTACTTC
CDR3: CASIGRHYSGLSYEQYF
size: -
J: TRBJ2-7
V: TRBV28
D: -

DNA: TGTGCCAGCATGTTTGGAGGCGGTATATACGAGCAGTACTTC
CDR3: CASMFGGGIYEQYF
size: many
J: TRBJ2-7
V: TRBV28
D: -

DNA: TGTGCCAGTAGTCTGAACGATGGACGGTTACTCTATGGCTACACCTTC
CDR3: CASSLNDGRLLYGYTF
size: -
J: TRBJ1-2
V: TRBV19
D: -

DNA: TGTGCCAGCAGTCCCAGGACTAGCGAAGAGACCCAGTACTTC
CDR3: CASSPRTSEETQYF
size: many
J: TRBJ2-5
V: TRBV28
D: TRBD2

DNA: TGTGCCAGCAGCCAACCCGGGACAGGGAACACTGAAGCTTTCTTT
CDR3: CASSQPGTGNTEAFF
size: few
J: TRBJ1-1
V: TRBV7-6
D: TRBD1

DNA: TGTGCCAGCAGCCGAGCGCTCTACGAGCAGTACTTC
CDR3: CASSRALYEQYF
size: -
J: TRBJ2-7
V: TRBV7-9
D: -

DNA: TGTGCCAGCAGTCCTCGGACAGGGGCTTTGAAGACCCAGTACTTC
CDR3: CASSPRTGALKTQYF
size: many
J: TRBJ2-5
V: TRBV28
D: TRBD1

DNA: TGTGCCAGCAGTTCCCCTTCTGACAGGGGCCGGGAAGCTTTCTTT
CDR3: CASSSPSDRGREAFF
size: many
J: TRBJ1-1
V: TRBV28
D: TRBD1

DNA: TGTGCCAGCTCACCACGGGACAGTTCTCAAGAGACCCAGTACTTC
CDR3: CASSPRDSSQETQYF
size: -
J: TRBJ2-5
V: TRBV18
D: TRBD1

DNA: TGTGCCAGCAGTGATGAGTGGGGGTCTGGGGCCAACGTCCTGACTTTC
CDR3: CASSDEWGSGANVLTF
size: many
J: TRBJ2-6
V: TRBV2
D: -

DNA: TGTGCCAGCAGTCCCCGTCAGGCCCACGAGCAGTACTTC
CDR3: CASSPRQAHEQYF
size: many
J: TRBJ2-7
V: TRBV28
D: -

DNA: TGTGCCAGCATCCCCCCCCTCACCCAGGGACCTTATAGCTCCTACGAGCAGTACTTC
CDR3: CASIPPLTQGPYSSYEQYF
size: -
J: TRBJ2-7
V: TRBV7-9
D: -